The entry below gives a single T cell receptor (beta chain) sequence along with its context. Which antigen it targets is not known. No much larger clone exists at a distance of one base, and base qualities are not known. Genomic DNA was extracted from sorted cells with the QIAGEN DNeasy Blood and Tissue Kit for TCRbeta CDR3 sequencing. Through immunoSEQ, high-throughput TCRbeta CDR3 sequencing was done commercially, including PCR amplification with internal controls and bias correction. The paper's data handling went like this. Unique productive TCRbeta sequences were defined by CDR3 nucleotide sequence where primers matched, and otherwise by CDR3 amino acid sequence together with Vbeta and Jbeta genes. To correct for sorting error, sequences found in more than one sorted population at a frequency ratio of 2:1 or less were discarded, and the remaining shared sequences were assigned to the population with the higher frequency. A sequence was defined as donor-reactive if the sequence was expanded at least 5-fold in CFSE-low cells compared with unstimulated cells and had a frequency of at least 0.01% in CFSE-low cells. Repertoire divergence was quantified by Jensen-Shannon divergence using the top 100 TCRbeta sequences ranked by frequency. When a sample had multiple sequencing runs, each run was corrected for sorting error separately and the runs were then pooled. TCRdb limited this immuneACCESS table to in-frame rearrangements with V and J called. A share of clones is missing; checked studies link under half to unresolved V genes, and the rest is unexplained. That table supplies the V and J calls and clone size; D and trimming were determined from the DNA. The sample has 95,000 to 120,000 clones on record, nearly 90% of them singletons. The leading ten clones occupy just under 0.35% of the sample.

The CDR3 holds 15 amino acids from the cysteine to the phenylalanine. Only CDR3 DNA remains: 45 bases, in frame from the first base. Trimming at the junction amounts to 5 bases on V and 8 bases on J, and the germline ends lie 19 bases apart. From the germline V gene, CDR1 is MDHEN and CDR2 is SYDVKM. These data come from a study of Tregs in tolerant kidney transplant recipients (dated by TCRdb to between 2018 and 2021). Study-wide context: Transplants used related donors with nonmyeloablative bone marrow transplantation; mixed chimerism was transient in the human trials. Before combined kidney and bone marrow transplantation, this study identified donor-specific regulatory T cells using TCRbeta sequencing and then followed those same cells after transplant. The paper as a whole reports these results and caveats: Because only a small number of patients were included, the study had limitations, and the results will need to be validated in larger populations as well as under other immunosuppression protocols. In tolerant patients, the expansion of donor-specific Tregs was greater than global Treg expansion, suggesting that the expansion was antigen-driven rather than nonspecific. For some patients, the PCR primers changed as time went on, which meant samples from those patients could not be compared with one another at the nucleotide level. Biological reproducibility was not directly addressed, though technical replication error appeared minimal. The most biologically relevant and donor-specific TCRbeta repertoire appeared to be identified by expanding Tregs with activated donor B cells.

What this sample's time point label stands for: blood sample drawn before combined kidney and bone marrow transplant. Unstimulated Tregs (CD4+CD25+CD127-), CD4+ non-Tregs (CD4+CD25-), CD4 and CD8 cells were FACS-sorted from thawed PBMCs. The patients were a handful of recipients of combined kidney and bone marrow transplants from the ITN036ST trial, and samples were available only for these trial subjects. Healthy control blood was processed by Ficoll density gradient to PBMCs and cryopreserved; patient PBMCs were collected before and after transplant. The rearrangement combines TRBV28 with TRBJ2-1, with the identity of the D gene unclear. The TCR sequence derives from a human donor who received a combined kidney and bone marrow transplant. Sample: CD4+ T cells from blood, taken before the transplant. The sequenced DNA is TGTGCCAGCAGTCGTCCGGCGGCCATTCGACATGAGCAGTTCTTC. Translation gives CASSRPAAIRHEQFF.